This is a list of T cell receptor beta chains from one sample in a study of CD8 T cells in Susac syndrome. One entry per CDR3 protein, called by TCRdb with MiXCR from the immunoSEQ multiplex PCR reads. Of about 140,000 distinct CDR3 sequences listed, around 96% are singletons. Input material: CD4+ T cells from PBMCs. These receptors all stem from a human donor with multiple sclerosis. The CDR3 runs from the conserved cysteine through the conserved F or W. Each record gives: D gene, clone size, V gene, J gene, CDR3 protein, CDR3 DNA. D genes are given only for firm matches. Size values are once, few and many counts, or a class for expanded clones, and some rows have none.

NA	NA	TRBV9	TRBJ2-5	CASTRLDSRQETQYF	TGTGCCAGCACCCGACTAGATAGTCGGCAAGAGACCCAGTACTTC
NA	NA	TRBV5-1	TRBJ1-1	CASAWTGDTEAFF	TGCGCCAGTGCTTGGACGGGGGACACTGAAGCTTTCTTT
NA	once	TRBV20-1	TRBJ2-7	CSALQGLYEQYF	TGCAGTGCGCTACAGGGTCTCTACGAGCAGTACTTC
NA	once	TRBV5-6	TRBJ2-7	CASSYYRGTAEQYF	TGTGCCAGCAGCTACTACCGGGGGACTGCGGAGCAGTACTTC
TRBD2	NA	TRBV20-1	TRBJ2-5	CSARGSGSQETQYF	TGCAGTGCTAGGGGAAGCGGGAGCCAAGAGACCCAGTACTTC
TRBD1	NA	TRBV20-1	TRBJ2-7	CSARDHPLDRGRRLYEQYF	TGCAGTGCTAGAGATCACCCTCTTGACAGGGGTCGACGGCTCTACGAGCAGTACTTC
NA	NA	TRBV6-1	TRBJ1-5	CASRGRGSGAIQPQHF	TGTGCCAGCAGGGGACGAGGGTCTGGGGCAATCCAGCCCCAGCATTTT
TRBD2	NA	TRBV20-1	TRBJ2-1	CSARGTSSYNEQFF	TGCAGTGCTAGAGGGACTAGCTCGTACAATGAGCAGTTCTTC
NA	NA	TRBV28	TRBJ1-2	CASSLPADYGYTF	TGTGCCAGCAGTTTGCCCGCGGACTATGGCTACACCTTC
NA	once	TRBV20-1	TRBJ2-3	CSARGEGRTDTQYF	TGCAGTGCTAGAGGGGAAGGCCGCACAGATACGCAGTATTTT
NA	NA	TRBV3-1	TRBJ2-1	CASSQDYNEQFF	TGTGCCAGCAGCCAAGATTACAATGAGCAGTTCTTC
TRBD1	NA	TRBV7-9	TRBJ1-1	CASSPGQATEAFF	TGTGCCAGCAGCCCCGGACAGGCCACTGAAGCTTTCTTT
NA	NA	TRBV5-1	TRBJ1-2	CASSLAGGYTF	TGCGCCAGCAGCCTCGCAGGAGGCTACACCTTC
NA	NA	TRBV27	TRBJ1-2	CASSPFTGGYGYTF	TGTGCCAGCAGCCCATTCACCGGGGGCTATGGCTACACCTTC
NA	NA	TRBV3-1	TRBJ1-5	CASSQGGALPQHF	TGTGCCAGCAGCCAAGGGGGTGCCTTGCCCCAGCATTTT
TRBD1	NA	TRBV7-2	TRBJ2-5	CASSSFGTGRETQYF	TGTGCCAGCAGCTCGTTTGGGACAGGGAGAGAGACCCAGTACTTC
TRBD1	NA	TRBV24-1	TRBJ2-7	CATSRTGGRDEQYF	TGTGCCACCAGTCGGACAGGGGGCCGGGACGAGCAGTACTTC
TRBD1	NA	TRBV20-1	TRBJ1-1	CSARRDRLNTEAFF	TGCAGTGCTAGGCGGGACAGACTGAACACTGAAGCTTTCTTT
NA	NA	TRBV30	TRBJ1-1	CAWSVRTGTEAFF	TGTGCCTGGAGTGTACGGACGGGGACTGAAGCTTTCTTT
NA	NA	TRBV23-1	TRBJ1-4	CASSHGGAEKLFF	TGCGCCAGCAGTCACGGGGGAGCGGAAAAACTGTTTTTT
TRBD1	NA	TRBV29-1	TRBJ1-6	CSVATGMGYNSPLHF	TGCAGCGTTGCGACAGGGATGGGATATAATTCACCCCTCCACTTT
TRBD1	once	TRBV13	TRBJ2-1	CASSLSGTGGNEQFF	TGTGCCAGCAGCTTATCGGGGACAGGGGGAAATGAGCAGTTCTTC
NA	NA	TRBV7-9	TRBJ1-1	CASSFYPQEAFF	TGTGCCAGCAGCTTTTATCCCCAAGAAGCTTTCTTT
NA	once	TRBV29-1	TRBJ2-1	CSVERSRITYNEQFF	TGCAGCGTTGAAAGGTCGCGTATAACCTACAATGAGCAGTTCTTC
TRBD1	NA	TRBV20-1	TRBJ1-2	CSARQGVRYGYTF	TGCAGTGCCCGACAGGGGGTCCGCTATGGCTACACCTTC
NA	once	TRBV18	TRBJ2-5	CASSTNRAQETQYF	TGTGCCAGCTCAACTAACAGGGCCCAAGAGACCCAGTACTTC
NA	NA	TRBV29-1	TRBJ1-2	CSVEWALGYGYTF	TGCAGCGTCGAATGGGCACTAGGCTATGGCTACACCTTC
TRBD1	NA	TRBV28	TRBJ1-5	CASSLQTGGNQPQHF	TGTGCCAGCAGTTTACAAACAGGGGGCAATCAGCCCCAGCATTTT
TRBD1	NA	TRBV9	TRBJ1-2	CASSGTGVTNYGYTF	TGTGCCAGCAGCGGGACAGGGGTCACTAACTATGGCTACACCTTC
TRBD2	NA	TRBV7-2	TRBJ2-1	CASSLAGLATNEQFF	TGTGCCAGCAGCTTAGCAGGACTAGCCACCAATGAGCAGTTCTTC
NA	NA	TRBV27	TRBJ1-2	CASSFRGTRYGYTF	TGTGCCAGCAGTTTCCGAGGAACCCGCTATGGCTACACCTTC
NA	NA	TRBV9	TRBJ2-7	CASSVGLGATYEQYF	TGTGCCAGCAGCGTAGGATTAGGGGCAACCTACGAGCAGTACTTC
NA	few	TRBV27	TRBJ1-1	CASSLGLQSTEAFF	TGTGCCAGCAGTTTGGGGCTTCAGAGCACTGAAGCTTTTTTT
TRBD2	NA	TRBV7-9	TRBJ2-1	CASSYGTSGSLFNEQFF	TGTGCCAGCAGCTACGGGACTAGCGGGAGTTTATTCAATGAGCAGTTCTTC
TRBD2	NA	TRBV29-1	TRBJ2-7	CSVENLAGGNYEQYF	TGCAGCGTTGAGAACCTAGCGGGAGGGAACTACGAGCAGTACTTC
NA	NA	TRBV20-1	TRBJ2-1	CSAPRFSNEQFF	TGCAGTGCGCCGAGGTTTTCCAATGAGCAGTTCTTC
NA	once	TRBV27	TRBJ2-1	CASRVTRGSYNEQFF	TGTGCCAGCAGGGTGACTAGGGGCTCCTACAATGAGCAGTTCTTC
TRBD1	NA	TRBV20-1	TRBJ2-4	CSAVDRAKNIQYF	TGCAGTGCTGTGGACAGGGCGAAAAACATTCAGTACTTC
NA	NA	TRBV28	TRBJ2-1	CASSLKASYNEQFF	TGTGCCAGCAGTTTAAAGGCCTCCTACAATGAGCAGTTCTTC
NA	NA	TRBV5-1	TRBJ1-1	CASSWGRNTEAFF	TGCGCCAGCAGCTGGGGGCGGAACACTGAAGCTTTCTTT
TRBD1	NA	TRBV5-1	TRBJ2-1	CASSWDRATEQFF	TGCGCCAGCAGCTGGGACAGGGCTACTGAGCAGTTCTTC